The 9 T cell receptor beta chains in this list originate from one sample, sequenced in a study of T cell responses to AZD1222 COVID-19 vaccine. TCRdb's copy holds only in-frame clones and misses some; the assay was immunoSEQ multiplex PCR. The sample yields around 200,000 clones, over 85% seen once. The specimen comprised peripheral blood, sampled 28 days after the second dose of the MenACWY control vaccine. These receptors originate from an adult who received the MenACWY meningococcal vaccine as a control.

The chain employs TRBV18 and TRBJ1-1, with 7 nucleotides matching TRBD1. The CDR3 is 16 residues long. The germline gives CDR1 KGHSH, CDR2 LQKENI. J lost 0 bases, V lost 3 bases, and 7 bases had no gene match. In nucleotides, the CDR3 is TGTGCCAGCTCACCGATTCAGGGGGAGCTGAACACTGAAGCTTTCTTT. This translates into CASSPIQGELNTEAFF.

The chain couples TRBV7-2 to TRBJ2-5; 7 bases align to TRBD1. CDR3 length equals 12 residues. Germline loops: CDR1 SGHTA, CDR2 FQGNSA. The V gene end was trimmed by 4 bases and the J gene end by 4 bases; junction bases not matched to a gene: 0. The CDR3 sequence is CASSYRGETQYF. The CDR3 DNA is TGTGCCAGCAGCTACAGGGGAGAGACCCAGTACTTC.

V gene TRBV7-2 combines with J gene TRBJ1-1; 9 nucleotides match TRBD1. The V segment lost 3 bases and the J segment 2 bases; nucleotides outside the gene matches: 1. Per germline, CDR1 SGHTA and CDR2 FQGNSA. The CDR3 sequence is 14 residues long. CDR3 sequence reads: CASSFTGGNTEAFF. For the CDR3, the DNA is TGTGCCAGCAGCTTTACAGGGGGCAACACTGAAGCTTTCTTT.

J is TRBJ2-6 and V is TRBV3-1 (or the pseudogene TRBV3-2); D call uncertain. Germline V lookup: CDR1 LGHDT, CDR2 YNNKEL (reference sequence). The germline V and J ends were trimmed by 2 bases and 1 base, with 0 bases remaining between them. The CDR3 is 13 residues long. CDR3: CASSQSGANVLTF. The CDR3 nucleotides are TGTGCCAGCAGCCAATCTGGGGCCAACGTCCTGACTTTC.

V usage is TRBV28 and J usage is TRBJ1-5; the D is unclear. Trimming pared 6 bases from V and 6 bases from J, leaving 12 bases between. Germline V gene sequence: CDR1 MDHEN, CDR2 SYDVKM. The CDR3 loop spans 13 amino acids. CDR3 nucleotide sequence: TGTGCCAGCAGAAGGGCACAAGGTCAGCCCCAGCATTTT. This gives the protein CASRRAQGQPQHF.

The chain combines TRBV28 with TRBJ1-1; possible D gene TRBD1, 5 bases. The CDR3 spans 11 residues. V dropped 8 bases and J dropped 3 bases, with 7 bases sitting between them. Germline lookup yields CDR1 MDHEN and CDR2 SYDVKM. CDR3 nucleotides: TGTGCCAGCGGGGCCCACACTGAAGCTTTCTTT. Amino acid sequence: CASGAHTEAFF.

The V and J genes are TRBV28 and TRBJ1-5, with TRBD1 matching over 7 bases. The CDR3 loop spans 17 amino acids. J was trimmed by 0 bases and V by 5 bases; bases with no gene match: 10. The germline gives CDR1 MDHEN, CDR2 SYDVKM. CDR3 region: CASSLRDSDYSNQPQHF. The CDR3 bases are TGTGCCAGCAGTCTCCGGGACAGTGATTATAGCAATCAGCCCCAGCATTTT.

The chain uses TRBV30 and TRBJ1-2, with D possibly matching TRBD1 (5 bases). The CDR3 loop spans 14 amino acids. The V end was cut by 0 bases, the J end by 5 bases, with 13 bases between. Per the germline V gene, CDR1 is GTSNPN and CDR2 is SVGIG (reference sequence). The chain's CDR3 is CAWSVLGVGYGYTF. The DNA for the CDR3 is TGTGCCTGGAGTGTTTTGGGGGTAGGGTATGGCTACACCTTC.

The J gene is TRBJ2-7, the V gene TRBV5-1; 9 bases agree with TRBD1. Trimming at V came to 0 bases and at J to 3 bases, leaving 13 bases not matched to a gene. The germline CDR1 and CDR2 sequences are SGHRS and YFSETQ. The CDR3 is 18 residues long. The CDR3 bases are TGCGCCAGCAGCTTGGCCGTGTACGTGGGGGACAGGGACTACGAGCAGTACTTC. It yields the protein CASSLAVYVGDRDYEQYF.